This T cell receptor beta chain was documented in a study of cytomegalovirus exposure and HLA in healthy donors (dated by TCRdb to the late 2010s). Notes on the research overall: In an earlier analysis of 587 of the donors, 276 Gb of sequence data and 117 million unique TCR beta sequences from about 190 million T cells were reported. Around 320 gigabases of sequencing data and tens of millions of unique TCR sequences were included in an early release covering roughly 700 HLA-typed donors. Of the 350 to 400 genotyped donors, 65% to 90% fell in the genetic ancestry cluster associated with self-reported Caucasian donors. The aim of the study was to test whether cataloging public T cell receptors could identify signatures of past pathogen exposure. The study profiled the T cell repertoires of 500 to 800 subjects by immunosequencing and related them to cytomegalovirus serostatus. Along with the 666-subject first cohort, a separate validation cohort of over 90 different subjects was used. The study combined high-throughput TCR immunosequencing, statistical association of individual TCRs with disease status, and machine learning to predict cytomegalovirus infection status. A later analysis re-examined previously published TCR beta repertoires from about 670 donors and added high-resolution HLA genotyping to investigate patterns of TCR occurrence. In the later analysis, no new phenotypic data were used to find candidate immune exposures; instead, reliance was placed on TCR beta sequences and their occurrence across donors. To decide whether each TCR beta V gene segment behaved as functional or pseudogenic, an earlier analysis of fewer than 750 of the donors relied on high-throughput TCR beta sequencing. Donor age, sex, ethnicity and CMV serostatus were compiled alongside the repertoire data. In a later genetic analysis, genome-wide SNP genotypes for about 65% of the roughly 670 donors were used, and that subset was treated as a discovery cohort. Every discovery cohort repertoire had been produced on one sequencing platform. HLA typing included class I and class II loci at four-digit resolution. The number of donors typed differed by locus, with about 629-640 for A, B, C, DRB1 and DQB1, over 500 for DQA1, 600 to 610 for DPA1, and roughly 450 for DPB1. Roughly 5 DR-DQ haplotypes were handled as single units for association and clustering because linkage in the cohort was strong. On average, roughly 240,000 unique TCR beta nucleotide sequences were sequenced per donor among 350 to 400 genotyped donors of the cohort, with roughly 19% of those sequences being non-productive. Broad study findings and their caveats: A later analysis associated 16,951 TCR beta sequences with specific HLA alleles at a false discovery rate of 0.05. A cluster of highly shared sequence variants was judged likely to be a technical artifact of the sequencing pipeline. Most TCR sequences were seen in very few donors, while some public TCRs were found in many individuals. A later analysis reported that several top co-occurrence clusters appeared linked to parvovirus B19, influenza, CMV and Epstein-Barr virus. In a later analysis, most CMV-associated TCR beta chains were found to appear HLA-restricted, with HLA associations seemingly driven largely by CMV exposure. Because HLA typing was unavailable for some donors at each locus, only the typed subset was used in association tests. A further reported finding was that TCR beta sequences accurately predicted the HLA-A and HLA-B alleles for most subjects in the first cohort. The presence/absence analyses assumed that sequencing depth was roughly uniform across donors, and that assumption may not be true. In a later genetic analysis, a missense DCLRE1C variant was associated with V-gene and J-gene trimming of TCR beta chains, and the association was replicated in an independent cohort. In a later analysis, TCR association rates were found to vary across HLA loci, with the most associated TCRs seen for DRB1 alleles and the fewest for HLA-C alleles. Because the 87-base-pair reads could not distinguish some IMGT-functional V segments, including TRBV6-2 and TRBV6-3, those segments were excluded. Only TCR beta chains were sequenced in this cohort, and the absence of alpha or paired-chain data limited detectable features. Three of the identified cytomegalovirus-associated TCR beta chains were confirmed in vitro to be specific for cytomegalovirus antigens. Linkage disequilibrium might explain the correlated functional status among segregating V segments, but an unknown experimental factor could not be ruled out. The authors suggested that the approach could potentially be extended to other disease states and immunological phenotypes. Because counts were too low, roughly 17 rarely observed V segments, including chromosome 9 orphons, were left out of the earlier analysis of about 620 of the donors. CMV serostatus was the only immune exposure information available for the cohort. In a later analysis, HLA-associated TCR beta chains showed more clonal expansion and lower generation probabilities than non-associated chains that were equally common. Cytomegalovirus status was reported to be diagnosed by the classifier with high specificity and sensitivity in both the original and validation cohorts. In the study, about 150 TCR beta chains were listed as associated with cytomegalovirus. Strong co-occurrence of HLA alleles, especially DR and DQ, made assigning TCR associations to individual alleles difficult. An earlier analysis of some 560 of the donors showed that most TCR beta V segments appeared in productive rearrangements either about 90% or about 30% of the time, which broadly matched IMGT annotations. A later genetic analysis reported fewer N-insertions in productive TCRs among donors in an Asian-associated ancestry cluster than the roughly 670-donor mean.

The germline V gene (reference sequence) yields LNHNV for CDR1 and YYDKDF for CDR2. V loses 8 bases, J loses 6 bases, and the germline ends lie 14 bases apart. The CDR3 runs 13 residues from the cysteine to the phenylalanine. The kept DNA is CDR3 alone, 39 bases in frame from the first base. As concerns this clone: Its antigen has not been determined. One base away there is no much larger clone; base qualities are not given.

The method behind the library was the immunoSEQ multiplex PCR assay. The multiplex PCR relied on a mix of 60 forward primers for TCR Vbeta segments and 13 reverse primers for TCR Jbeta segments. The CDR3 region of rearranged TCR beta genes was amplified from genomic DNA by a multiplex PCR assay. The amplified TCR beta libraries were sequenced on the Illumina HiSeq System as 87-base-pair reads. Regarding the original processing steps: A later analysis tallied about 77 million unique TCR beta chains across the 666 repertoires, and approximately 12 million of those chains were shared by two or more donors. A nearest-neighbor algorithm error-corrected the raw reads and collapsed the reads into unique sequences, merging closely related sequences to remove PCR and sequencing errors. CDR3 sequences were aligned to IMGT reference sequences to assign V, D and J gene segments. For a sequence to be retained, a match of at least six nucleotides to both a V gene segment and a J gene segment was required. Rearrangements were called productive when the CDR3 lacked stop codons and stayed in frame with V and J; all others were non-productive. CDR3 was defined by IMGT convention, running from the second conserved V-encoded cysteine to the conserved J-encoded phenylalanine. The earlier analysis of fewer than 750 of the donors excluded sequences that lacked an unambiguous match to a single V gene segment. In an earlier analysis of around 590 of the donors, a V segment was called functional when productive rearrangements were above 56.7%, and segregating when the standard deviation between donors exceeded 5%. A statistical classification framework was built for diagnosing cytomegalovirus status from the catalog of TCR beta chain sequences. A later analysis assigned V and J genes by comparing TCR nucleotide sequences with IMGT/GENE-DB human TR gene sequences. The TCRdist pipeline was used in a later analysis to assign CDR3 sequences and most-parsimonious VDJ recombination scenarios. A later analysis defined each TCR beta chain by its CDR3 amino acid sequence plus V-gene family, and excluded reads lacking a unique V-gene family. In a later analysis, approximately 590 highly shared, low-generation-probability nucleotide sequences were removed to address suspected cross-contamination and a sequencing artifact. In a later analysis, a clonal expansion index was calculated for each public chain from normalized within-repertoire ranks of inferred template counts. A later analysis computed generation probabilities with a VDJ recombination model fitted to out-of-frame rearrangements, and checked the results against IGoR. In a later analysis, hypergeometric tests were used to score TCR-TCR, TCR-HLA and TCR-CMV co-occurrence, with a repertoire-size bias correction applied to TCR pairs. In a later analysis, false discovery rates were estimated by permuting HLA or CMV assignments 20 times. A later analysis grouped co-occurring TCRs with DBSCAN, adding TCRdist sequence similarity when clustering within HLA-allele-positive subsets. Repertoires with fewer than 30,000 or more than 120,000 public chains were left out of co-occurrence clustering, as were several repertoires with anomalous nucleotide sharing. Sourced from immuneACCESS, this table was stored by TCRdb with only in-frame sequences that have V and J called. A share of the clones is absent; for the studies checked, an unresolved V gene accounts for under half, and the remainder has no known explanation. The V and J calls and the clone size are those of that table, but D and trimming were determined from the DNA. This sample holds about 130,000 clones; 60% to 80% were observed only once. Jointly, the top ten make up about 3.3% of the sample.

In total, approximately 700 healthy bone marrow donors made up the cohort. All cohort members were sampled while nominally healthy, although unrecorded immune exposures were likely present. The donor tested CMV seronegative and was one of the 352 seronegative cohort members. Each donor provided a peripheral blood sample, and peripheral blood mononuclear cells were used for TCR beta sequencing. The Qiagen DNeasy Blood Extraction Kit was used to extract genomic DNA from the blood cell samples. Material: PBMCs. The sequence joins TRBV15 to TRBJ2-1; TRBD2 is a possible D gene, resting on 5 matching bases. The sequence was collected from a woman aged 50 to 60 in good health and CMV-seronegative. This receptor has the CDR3 CATSLAPRNEQFF. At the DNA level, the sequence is TGTGCCACCTCGTTAGCGCCGCGCAATGAGCAGTTCTTC.